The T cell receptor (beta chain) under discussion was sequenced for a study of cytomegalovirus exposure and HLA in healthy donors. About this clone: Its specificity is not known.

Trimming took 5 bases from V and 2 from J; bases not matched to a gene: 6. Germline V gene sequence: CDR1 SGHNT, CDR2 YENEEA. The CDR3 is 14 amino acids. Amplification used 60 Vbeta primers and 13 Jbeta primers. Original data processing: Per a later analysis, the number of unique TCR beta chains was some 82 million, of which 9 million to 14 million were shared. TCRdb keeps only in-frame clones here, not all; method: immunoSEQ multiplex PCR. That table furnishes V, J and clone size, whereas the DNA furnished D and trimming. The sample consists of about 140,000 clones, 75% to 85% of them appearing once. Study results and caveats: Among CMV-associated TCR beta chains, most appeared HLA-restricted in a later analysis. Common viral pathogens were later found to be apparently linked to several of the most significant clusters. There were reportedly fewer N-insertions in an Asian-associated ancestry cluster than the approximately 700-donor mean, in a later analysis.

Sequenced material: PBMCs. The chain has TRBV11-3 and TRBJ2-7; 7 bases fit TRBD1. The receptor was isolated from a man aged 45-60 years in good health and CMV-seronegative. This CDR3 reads CASSPTGLPYEQYF. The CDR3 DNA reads TGTGCCAGCAGCCCGACAGGGCTTCCCTACGAGCAGTACTTC. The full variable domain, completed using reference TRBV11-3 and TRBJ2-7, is EAGVVQSPRYKIIEKKQPVAFWCNPISGHNTLYWYLQNLGQGPELLIRYENEEAVDDSQLPKDRFSAERLKGVDSTLKIQPAELGDSAVYLCASSPTGLPYEQYFGPGTRLTVT.